Presented here are 26 T cell receptor beta chains from one specimen sequenced in a study of identical twins. TCRdb re-derived calls from the 5' RACE reads in MiXCR, one entry per CDR3 protein. This sample has around 680,000 distinct CDR3 sequences; under 9% occur once, and the top ten carry around 0.98%. The sample also formed part of further work on yellow fever vaccine responses in identical twins.

Sequences were obtained from PBMCs. The receptors here all came from a young woman in good health.

The rearrangement links TRBV6-5 to TRBJ2-5; D remains unclear. Germline assignment: CDR1 MNHEY and CDR2 SVGAGI. The CDR3 is 14 amino acids. V gave up 2 bases and J gave up 5 bases, with 12 bases separating them. For the CDR3, the DNA is TGTGCCAGCAGTTACGGCGGTAGCACGGAGACCCAGTACTTC. It is translated as CASSYGGSTETQYF.

This chain joins TRBV4-1 and TRBJ2-6, with 11 bases aligning to TRBD1. The CDR3 runs 21 residues. The germline CDR1 and CDR2 sequences are MGHRA and YSYEKL. The ends lost 3 bases at V and 0 bases at J; junction bases unmatched: 13. The DNA for the CDR3 is TGCGCCAGCAGCCACCGATCAGGACAGGGGGCCATTGTCTCTGGGGCCAACGTCCTGACTTTC. This gives the protein CASSHRSGQGAIVSGANVLTF.

This clonotype was seen a handful of times. V and J are TRBV6-1 and TRBJ2-3; TRBD1 aligns across 9 bases. Germline CDR1 and CDR2: MNHNS and SASEGT. The junction had 5 bases not matched to a gene; V was cut back by 6 bases and J by 4 bases. The CDR3 is 14 residues long. The CDR3 coding sequence is TGTGCCAGCAGACCGGGACAGGGCTCAGATACGCAGTATTTT. As protein: CASRPGQGSDTQYF.

This clonotype has a handful of counts. The genes are TRBV5-6 and TRBJ2-1, with 7 bases aligning to TRBD1. V was clipped by 3 bases and J by 13 bases; unmatched bases: 4. The CDR3 is made up of 11 amino acids. CDR1 and CDR2 (germline): SGHDT, YYEEEE. Here the CDR3 DNA reads TGTGCCAGCAGCTGGACAGGCCTCCAGTTCTTC. Protein: CASSWTGLQFF. Full variable domain (missing parts from reference TRBV5-6 and TRBJ2-1): DAGVTQSPTHLIKTRGQQVTLRCSPKSGHDTVSWYQQALGQGPQFIFQYYEEEERQRGNFPDRFSGHQFPNYSSELNVNALLLGDSALYLCASSWTGLQFFGPGTRLTVL.

This clonotype has just a few counts. The rearrangement joins TRBV11-1 to TRBJ2-2, with D possibly TRBD2 on 5 matching bases. CDR3 length: 18 residues. Germline V gives CDR1 SGHAT, CDR2 FQDESV (reference sequence). The ends were cut back, 5 bases at V and 0 bases at J, with 19 bases in the middle. In DNA, the CDR3 is TGTGCCAGCAGCCCCCCGGTGTCGTCTAGCCCGAACACCGGGGAGCTGTTTTTT. Translating it yields CASSPPVSSSPNTGELFF. Full variable domain (remainder filled in from reference TRBV11-1 and TRBJ2-2): EAEVAQSPRYKITEKSQAVAFWCDPISGHATLYWYRQILGQGPELLVQFQDESVVDDSQLPKDRFSAERLKGVDSTLKIQPAELGDSAMYLCASSPPVSSSPNTGELFFGEGSRLTVL.

The gene calls are TRBV11-2 and TRBJ2-7, with D possibly TRBD1 on 6 matching bases. The germline V gene encodes CDR1 SGHAT and CDR2 FQNNGV. The ends were cut back, 5 bases at V and 1 base at J, with 18 bases in the middle. This CDR3 has 16 residues. CDR3 in amino acids: CASSPRGRGTSYEQYF. CDR3 coding DNA: TGTGCCAGCAGCCCCCGGGGCAGGGGTACATCCTACGAGCAGTACTTC.

This clonotype has ten or more counts. The chain couples TRBV5-1 to TRBJ1-1; D unclear. The V end was cut by 7 bases, the J end by 3 bases, with 16 bases between. The length of the CDR3 is 14 residues. Per the germline V gene, CDR1 is SGHRS and CDR2 is YFSETQ. In DNA form, the CDR3 reads TGCGCCAGCGCGTCGAATCTGGGGTACACTGAAGCTTTCTTT. Its translation is CASASNLGYTEAFF.

This clonotype was observed a few times. The chain carries TRBV10-3 and TRBJ1-6, with D unclear. Germline loops: CDR1 ENHRY, CDR2 SYGVKD. Trimming took off 10 bases at V and 7 bases at J, with 20 bases between the two ends. The CDR3 consists of 15 residues. CDR3 bases: TGTGCCACCTACCCTGGAGTCCCGGGGAATTCACCCCTCCACTTT. Translation: CATYPGVPGNSPLHF.

J is TRBJ2-6 and V is TRBV20-1, with D tentatively TRBD1 (5 bases). V was shortened by 1 base and J by 0 bases, with 13 bases between the two germline ends. CDR3 length: 17 amino acids. In germline, CDR1 is DFQATT, CDR2 SNEGSKA (reference sequence). CDR3 residues: CSARVVGANSGANVLTF. Written as DNA, the CDR3 is TGCAGTGCTAGAGTGGTAGGGGCTAACTCTGGGGCCAACGTCCTGACTTTC.

This clonotype was detected a few times. The chain has TRBV12-5 and TRBJ2-5; no reliable D call. CDR1 is LGHNT, CDR2 FRNRAP, per germline. V dropped 4 bases and J dropped 3 bases, with 24 bases sitting between them. The CDR3 is 18 residues long. CDR3 DNA sequence: TGTGCTAGTGGTTGTAGAACGTCTTCTCACAACCCCGAAGAGACCCAGTACTTC. It yields the protein CASGCRTSSHNPEETQYF.

In this sample, this clonotype turned up many times. The chain recombines TRBV7-9 with TRBJ2-3; 7 bases fit TRBD2. Per germline, CDR1 SEHNR and CDR2 FQNEAQ (reference sequence). V lost 6 bases and J lost 3; bases outside the gene matches: 6. This CDR3 is 14 amino acids long. The CDR3 is CASRREGTTDTQYF. The CDR3 nucleotides are TGTGCCAGCAGGAGGGAGGGTACGACAGATACGCAGTATTTT.

In this sample, this clonotype turned up a few times. The DNA of the CDR3 is TGTGCCACCAGCAGCAGGACAGGGGACAATGAGCAGTTCTTC. This encodes CATSSRTGDNEQFF. This chain connects TRBV15 to TRBJ2-1, with TRBD1 matching 9 bases. J lost 5 bases, V lost 3 bases, and 2 bases had no gene match. This CDR3 has 14 amino acids. From germline, CDR1 is LNHNV and CDR2 YYDKDF (reference sequence). Variable domain in full (rest from reference TRBV15 and TRBJ2-1): DAMVIQNPRYQVTQFGKPVTLSCSQTLNHNVMYWYQQKSSQAPKLLFHYYDKDFNNEADTPDNFQSRRPNTSFCFLDIRSPGLGDTAMYLCATSSRTGDNEQFFGPGTRLTVL.

Ten or more counts support this clonotype. The gene calls are TRBV12-3 or TRBV12-4 and TRBJ1-5; TRBD1 might be the D (5 bases). The CDR3 consists of 15 residues. Between the trimmed V and J ends, which lost 2 bases and 1 base, there was a span of 9 bases. CDR3 in DNA: TGTGCCAGCAGTTTATCAGGGAACAGCAATCAGCCCCAGCATTTT. It encodes CASSLSGNSNQPQHF.

V and J are TRBV7-6 and TRBJ2-7; 8 nucleotides agree with TRBD1. The CDR3 runs 15 residues. Germline V gene lookup returns CDR1 SGHVS and CDR2 FNYEAQ. Trimming cost V 1 base and J 7 bases; bases outside gene matches: 9. Written as DNA, the CDR3 is TGTGCCAGCAGCTTAGGCAGGGGGCCTGGTCAAGAGCAGTACTTC. Its protein is CASSLGRGPGQEQYF.

This clonotype was recorded a few times. The chain couples TRBV4-3 to TRBJ2-7; TRBD2 matches 7 bases. The CDR3 has 15 amino acids. Germline CDR1 is LGHNA and CDR2 is YSLEER. V gave up 0 bases and J gave up 3 bases; unmatched junction bases: 5. The CDR3 reads CASSQDPSGNYEQYF. The CDR3 nucleotides are TGCGCCAGCAGCCAAGATCCTAGCGGAAACTACGAGCAGTACTTC.

The chain is built from TRBV12-3 or TRBV12-4 and TRBJ2-7; D is unresolved. The CDR3 extends over 12 amino acids. The germline V and J ends were trimmed by 4 bases and 4 bases, with 8 bases remaining between them. CDR3 protein: CASSWGLYEQYF. DNA for the CDR3: TGTGCCAGCAGTTGGGGATTATACGAGCAGTACTTC.

This clonotype was observed a few times. J is TRBJ2-3 and V is TRBV5-1, with a weak D call TRBD2 (5 bases). The CDR3 consists of 15 residues. Germline loops: CDR1 SGHRS, CDR2 YFSETQ. V lost 2 bases, J lost 1 base, and 11 bases lay in between. The CDR3 DNA reads TGCGCCAGCAGCTTAGGAGGATTCGGCACAGATACGCAGTATTTT. It is translated as CASSLGGFGTDTQYF.

In its sample, this clonotype was seen many times. This chain connects TRBV29-1 to TRBJ1-4; no reliable D call. Trimming took off 3 bases at V and 0 bases at J, with 5 bases between the two ends. This CDR3 region has 13 residues. Germline V gene lookup returns CDR1 SQVTM and CDR2 ANQGSEA. The CDR3 loop reads CSVDGATNEKLFF. The CDR3 DNA is TGCAGCGTTGACGGTGCAACTAATGAAAAACTGTTTTTT.

This chain links TRBV7-9 with TRBJ1-2, with a weak D call TRBD1 (6 bases). Trimming took off 4 bases at V and 0 bases at J, with 12 bases between the two ends. This CDR3 has 15 residues. Germline CDR1 reads SEHNR; CDR2 reads FQNEAQ (reference sequence). The DNA of the CDR3 is TGTGCCAGCAGCTCCCGGGACATCCCTAACTATGGCTACACCTTC. As protein: CASSSRDIPNYGYTF.

The rearrangement joins TRBV20-1 to TRBJ2-7; TRBD2 aligns across 9 bases. V was pared by 0 bases and J by 4 bases, with 1 base of the junction left unmatched. This CDR3 contains 13 residues. In germline, CDR1 is DFQATT, CDR2 SNEGSKA (reference sequence). In DNA form, the CDR3 reads TGCAGTGCTAGAGAGCGGGGGGGTTACGAGCAGTACTTC. It yields the protein CSARERGGYEQYF.

This clonotype was picked up a small number of times. The V gene is TRBV29-1, the J gene TRBJ2-2; D is ambiguous. V shed 4 bases and J shed 6 bases, with 6 bases lying between them. Germline lookup yields CDR1 SQVTM and CDR2 ANQGSEA. This CDR3 spans 11 amino acids. The CDR3 nucleotides are TGCAGCGTTGGTTGGGCCGGGGAGCTGTTTTTT. This translates into CSVGWAGELFF.

This clonotype has ten or more counts. The V gene is TRBV4-3, the J gene TRBJ2-1; D not resolved. V was clipped by 0 bases and J by 4 bases, with 7 bases between them. The length of the CDR3 is 14 residues. Germline CDR1 reads LGHNA; CDR2 reads YSLEER. The CDR3 reads CASSQDGRYNEQFF. The CDR3 DNA sequence: TGCGCCAGCAGCCAAGATGGTCGGTACAATGAGCAGTTCTTC.

The chain uses TRBV20-1 and TRBJ2-4; D gene uncertain. The CDR3 sequence is 13 residues long. In germline, CDR1 is DFQATT, CDR2 SNEGSKA (reference sequence). Trimming took 2 bases from V and 0 from J, leaving 5 bases between them. As DNA, the CDR3 is TGCAGTGCTAGAAACCTAGCCAAAAACATTCAGTACTTC. It translates to CSARNLAKNIQYF.

The chain joins TRBV6-4 to TRBJ2-3; 9 bases are a match to TRBD2. CDR3 length equals 16 residues. The germline gives CDR1 MRHNA, CDR2 SNTAGT. V lost 2 bases, J lost 6 bases, and 9 bases stayed unmatched. The CDR3 reads CASSDQGGGGADTQYF. The CDR3 DNA sequence: TGTGCCAGCAGTGACCAAGGAGGCGGGGGGGCGGATACGCAGTATTTT.

The rearrangement joins TRBV7-9 to TRBJ1-1; 7 bases are a match to TRBD1. The V segment lost 4 bases and the J segment 7 bases; nucleotides outside the gene matches: 12. Germline CDR1 and CDR2: SEHNR and FQNEAQ (reference sequence). CDR3 size: 15 residues. The CDR3 nucleotides read TGTGCCAGCAGCTGGGGAGGGGGCGAGGGCGGTGAAGCTTTCTTT. Its protein is CASSWGGGEGGEAFF.

This clonotype has only a few counts. V gene TRBV5-6 combines with J gene TRBJ2-1, with D tentatively TRBD2 (6 bases). Germline V lookup: CDR1 SGHDT, CDR2 YYEEEE. The CDR3 sequence is 14 residues long. V gave up 7 bases and J gave up 0 bases, with 11 bases separating them. CDR3 DNA: TGTGCCAGCGAACGGCGGGACTCCTACAATGAGCAGTTCTTC. This sequence encodes CASERRDSYNEQFF.